This entry concerns a single TCR beta chain. The data originate from a study of PD-1 blockade in classical Hodgkin lymphoma. Clones were sequenced by immunoSEQ multiplex PCR, and TCRdb holds only the in-frame ones, with some missing. The sample consists of 20,000 to 30,000 clones, more than 80% of them appearing once. Time point: newly diagnosed, previously untreated cHL patient sample. The CD4+ T cells used were purified from thawed PBMCs through magnetic negative selection. For comparison, PBMCs from newly diagnosed, untreated classical Hodgkin lymphoma were used. The sample comprised CD4+ T cells from blood. The receptor was derived from a human donor with classical Hodgkin lymphoma.

The CDR3 bases are TGCGCCAGCAGCCAAGATGGTGATTGGACCGGGGAGCTGTTTTTT. It is translated as CASSQDGDWTGELFF. V and J are TRBV4-3 and TRBJ2-2; no firm D call. The CDR3 runs to 15 residues. Germline values: CDR1 LGHNA, CDR2 YSLEER. Trimming removed 0 bases at V and 5 bases at J, with 10 bases between.